This is a list of T cell receptor beta chains from one sample in a study of T-cell reconstitution after alpha-beta-depleted transplantation in children. TCRdb reprocessed the PCR reads via MiXCR and lists one record per CDR3 protein. Of about 540,000 distinct CDR3 sequences detected, around 16% appear once; the ten largest clones hold roughly 3.3%. Sequencing used PBMCs from the stem cell graft donor, obtained from the stem cell graft. These receptors originate from a human donor who donated a stem cell graft to a child with acute lymphoblastic leukemia. Both conserved end residues are trimmed from each CDR3. Only some rows state a clone size, as once, few, many or a class for expanded clones.

ASREGTADGYT | TRBJ1-2 | few | TRBV5-6
ASSPIGAGTEAF | TRBJ1-1 | . | TRBV3-1
ASSLAGENEQF | TRBJ2-1 | few | TRBV7-7
ASRGAGWGGVGEQF | TRBJ2-1 | . | TRBV27
SLGPGTGEGYT | TRBJ1-2 | . | TRBV29-1
ASSVLPTGANYGYT | TRBJ1-2 | few | TRBV9
ASSQVQGNVRNTIY | TRBJ1-3 | . | TRBV4-1
ASSFGGGLNIQY | TRBJ2-4 | . | TRBV12-3/TRBV12-4
ASSSIPGETQY | TRBJ2-5 | . | TRBV11-2
ATSDSTGTSGPTDTQY | TRBJ2-3 | few | TRBV24-1
ASSFRDSRFYEQY | TRBJ2-7 | . | TRBV5-5
ASSRSDRGLTYNEQF | TRBJ2-1 | . | TRBV4-3
ASSLDHRAIYEQY | TRBJ2-7 | . | TRBV7-9
ASIIDRRRTF | TRBJ2-2 | once | TRBV6-1
ASSYLGANTEAF | TRBJ1-1 | few | TRBV6-5
SVRFGGSYEQY | TRBJ2-7 | . | TRBV29-1
ASSQDRIPWRQTQY | TRBJ2-5 | few | TRBV3-1
ASSPLASGYYNEQF | TRBJ2-1 | . | TRBV6-1
ASSIGTAPDTQY | TRBJ2-3 | . | TRBV5-4
SGTSNSGEAF | TRBJ1-1 | few | TRBV20-1
SVDTGEYEQY | TRBJ2-7 | . | TRBV29-1
ASSLGLSGTQSYEQY | TRBJ2-7 | . | TRBV5-1
ASNKRGPGHEQY | TRBJ2-7 | few | TRBV6-1
AISFLGGTVSTDTQY | TRBJ2-3 | few | TRBV10-3
ASSLRVRGSETQY | TRBJ2-5 | few | TRBV7-6
ASSPWRLAGQETQY | TRBJ2-5 | few | TRBV7-8
ASSLASWAPSEGYT | TRBJ1-2 | . | TRBV13
ASSQPRDKYNEQF | TRBJ2-1 | . | TRBV4-1
ASSQWTSGKETQY | TRBJ2-5 | . | TRBV3-1
SASGQDSDGTNYGYT | TRBJ1-2 | . | TRBV20-1
ASSRPELDEQF | TRBJ2-1 | few | TRBV5-1
AIGQNRLYEQY | TRBJ2-7 | . | TRBV10-3
ASSPQVEAAEAF | TRBJ1-1 | . | TRBV18
ASSLWGGAQDEQF | TRBJ2-1 | . | TRBV7-9
ASSELGLHGYT | TRBJ1-2 | few | TRBV2
ASRKSGTGHSEQY | TRBJ2-7 | . | TRBV12-3/TRBV12-4
ASSRGTGGTEQY | TRBJ2-7 | few | TRBV13
ASSFTSGVYNEQF | TRBJ2-1 | many | TRBV5-6
ASSYQGTGELF | TRBJ2-2 | . | TRBV27
PSSTFATSVGEQF | TRBJ2-1 | . | TRBV19
SARDLGTEAF | TRBJ1-1 | . | TRBV20-1
AISELQGGRSPLH | TRBJ1-6 | . | TRBV10-3
ASRPGHLTGELF | TRBJ2-2 | . | TRBV3-1
ASSLYPAYEQY | TRBJ2-7 | many | TRBV5-1
ASSFRLTRYEQY | TRBJ2-7 | . | TRBV6-2/TRBV6-3
ASGGGSAHQETQY | TRBJ2-5 | few | TRBV10-3
ASSQVLAGAISYEQY | TRBJ2-7 | few | TRBV3-1
AGPGDGGEAF | TRBJ1-1 | . | TRBV30
ASSLGLTYNEQF | TRBJ2-1 | few | TRBV5-1
ASSPSDPTGRTANEKLF | TRBJ1-4 | . | TRBV5-1
RGGSETEAF | TRBJ1-1 | many | TRBV29-1
ASSSKGVYEQY | TRBJ2-7 | . | TRBV7-9
ASSKTWLEQILAGTQY | TRBJ2-3 | . | TRBV2